This T cell receptor (beta chain) was found in a study of blood T cell repertoires in COVID-19. Study-wide context: There were acute and convalescent COVID-19 samples, and they came from the United States, Italy and Spain. T cells, B-cell-depleted T cells, or PBMCs provided the cDNA or gDNA that served as material.

Sequenced by immunoSEQ multiplex PCR; TCRdb stores in-frame clones only, minus some. Of 330,000 or so clones listed, about 91% were seen once; the top ten hold 9.9%. The receptor was isolated from a man younger than 40 with COVID-19, enrolled during active disease. Sequenced input: peripheral blood.

The CDR3, as DNA: TGTGCCAGCAGTTTATCTGCGAAGCAGTTCTTC. Translation: CASSLSAKQFF. This sequence joins TRBV28 and TRBJ2-1, with D unclear. Germline assignment: CDR1 MDHEN and CDR2 SYDVKM. V was pared by 1 base and J by 11 bases, with 6 bases between. This CDR3 contains 11 residues.